This T cell receptor beta chain was captured by sequencing in a study of blood T cell repertoires in COVID-19. Study-level background: Samples came from the United States, Italy and Spain, spanning acute and convalescent COVID-19. In each case, the material was cDNA or gDNA derived from T cells, B-cell-depleted T cells, or PBMCs.

Methods used by the authors: Estimation of nucleated cell counts was performed using reference gene primer amplification. Repertoires were generated with immunoSEQ multiplex PCR, while TCRdb's copy carries only in-frame clones and drops some. V, J and clone size reflect that table, while D and trimming were determined from the DNA. The table records over 95,000 clones, around 84% of them present only once. V lost 2 bases, J lost 6 bases, and 13 bases stayed unmatched. Germline loops: CDR1 SGHRS, CDR2 YFSETQ. The CDR3 consists of 17 residues. The sample taken for sequencing was peripheral blood. The chain employs TRBV5-1 and TRBJ2-3; the match to TRBD2 covers 9 bases. This TCR derives from a man aged 35-49 years with acute or convalescent COVID-19. This CDR3 reads CASSFMVAGATADTQYF. The CDR3 DNA is TGCGCCAGCAGCTTCATGGTAGCGGGGGCGACCGCGGATACGCAGTATTTT.